A single sample is the source of the 24 T cell receptor beta chains below, sequenced in a study of OX40 agonist ivuxolimab in advanced cancers. Using immunoSEQ multiplex PCR, the repertoire was profiled, and TCRdb retains in-frame clones only, with some absent. The table has 75,000 to 90,000 clones, roughly 92% seen once. The sequencing used CD4+ or CD8+ T cells sorted from blood, collected in a trial of the OX40 agonist ivuxolimab. The receptors were gathered from an adult with an advanced solid tumor such as melanoma, head and neck, liver or kidney cancer.

This chain uses TRBV2 with TRBJ1-1; D gene ambiguous. The V gene lost 7 bases and the J gene lost 1 base, with 10 bases spanning the gap. The CDR3 has 13 residues. Germline-derived CDR1 and CDR2 are SNHLY and FYNNEI. The CDR3 DNA is TGTGCCAGCAAAGAAGGACCGAACACTGAAGCTTTCTTT. Translating it yields CASKEGPNTEAFF.

The CDR3 reads CASSQDIPRTSDYNEQFF. For the CDR3, the DNA is TGTGCCAGCAGCCAAGATATACCCAGGACCTCCGACTACAATGAGCAGTTCTTC. This rearrangement joins TRBV14 to TRBJ2-1, with D unclear. Germline CDR1 reads SGHDN; CDR2 reads FVKESK. The CDR3 is made up of 18 amino acids. Trimming removed 0 bases at V and 3 bases at J, with 18 bases between. Supplemented by reference TRBV14 and TRBJ2-1, the full variable domain reads EAGVTQFPSHSVIEKGQTVTLRCDPISGHDNLYWYRRVMGKEIKFLLHFVKESKQDESGMPNNRFLAERTGGTYSTLKVQPAELEDSGVYFCASSQDIPRTSDYNEQFFGPGTRLTVL.

V gene TRBV18 combines with J gene TRBJ2-7, with 7 bases identical to TRBD1. The germline gives CDR1 KGHSH, CDR2 LQKENI. V lost 6 bases, J lost 6 bases, and 23 bases stayed unmatched. The CDR3 has 18 residues. CDR3 coding DNA: TGTGCCAGCTCCCCCACCCCGTGGACAGGTTTGGCTCCGGTCGAGCAGTACTTC. Its translation is CASSPTPWTGLAPVEQYF.

This chain uses TRBV7-2 with TRBJ1-1; tentatively, D is TRBD1 (6 bases). Per germline, CDR1 SGHTA and CDR2 FQGNSA. Trimming shortened V by 0 bases and J by 5 bases, and 10 bases separated the two germline ends. CDR3 size: 14 residues. The CDR3 DNA follows: TGTGCCAGCAGCTTAGCGGGACACGCGACTGAAGCTTTCTTT. Residues: CASSLAGHATEAFF.

This clone was seen once. The chain recombines TRBV5-1 with TRBJ2-5, with D perhaps matching TRBD2 (6 bases). Trimming left V 3 bases short and J 2 bases short, with 17 bases between. Germline lookup yields CDR1 SGHRS and CDR2 YFSETQ. The CDR3 runs 16 residues. CDR3 in amino acids: CASSSASAGTQETQYF. CDR3 DNA sequence: TGCGCCAGCAGCTCGGCATCTGCCGGGACTCAAGAGACCCAGTACTTC.

This clone came up once. The V and J genes are TRBV5-1 and TRBJ1-5; the D is unclear. This CDR3 is 15 amino acids long. Trimming shortened V by 0 bases and J by 1 base, and 8 bases separated the two germline ends. Germline loops: CDR1 SGHRS, CDR2 YFSETQ. CDR3 amino acids: CASSLGGGSNQPQHF. Here the CDR3 DNA reads TGCGCCAGCAGCTTGGGGGGAGGGAGCAATCAGCCCCAGCATTTT.

The V gene is TRBV5-4, the J gene TRBJ2-3; 14 bases line up with TRBD2. The CDR3 runs to 18 residues. The germline CDR1 and CDR2 sequences are SGHNT and YYREEE (reference sequence). Trimming removed 4 bases from V and 1 base from J; junction bases left unmatched: 8. Here the CDR3 reads CASSMGLAGAGGTDTQYF. As DNA, the CDR3 is TGTGCCAGCAGCATGGGACTAGCGGGGGCCGGGGGCACAGATACGCAGTATTTT.

The chain carries TRBV25-1 and TRBJ2-4, with 9 positions matching TRBD1. Germline V gene data show CDR1 as MGHDK and CDR2 as SYGVNS. CDR3 length equals 14 residues. The V segment lost 8 bases and the J segment 8 bases; nucleotides outside the gene matches: 10. The CDR3 sequence: CASGRDRAGDIQYF. CDR3 bases: TGTGCCAGCGGGAGGGACAGGGCAGGGGACATTCAGTACTTC. Looking up the rest from reference TRBV25-1 and TRBJ2-4 gives the full variable domain: EADIYQTPRYLVIGTGKKITLECSQTMGHDKMYWYQQDPGMELHLIHYSYGVNSTEKGDLSSESTVSRIRTEHFPLTLESARPSHTSQYLCASGRDRAGDIQYFGAGTRLSVL.

The chain is built from TRBV5-1 and TRBJ1-4; D ambiguous. The ends were cut back, 7 bases at V and 1 base at J, with 11 bases in the middle. The CDR3 loop spans 14 amino acids. Germline V gene data show CDR1 as SGHRS and CDR2 as YFSETQ. The CDR3 spells CASAEGKTNEKLFF. The DNA of the CDR3 is TGCGCCAGCGCAGAGGGCAAAACTAATGAAAAACTGTTTTTT.

The chain uses TRBV2 and TRBJ1-2, with 10 bases aligning to TRBD1. The CDR3 has 14 residues. Germline V gene lookup returns CDR1 SNHLY and CDR2 FYNNEI. The V and J ends lost 6 bases and 4 bases, in that order; junction bases with no gene match: 5. CDR3 region: CASRGDRGAYGYTF. CDR3 DNA: TGTGCCAGCAGAGGGGACAGGGGAGCCTATGGCTACACCTTC.

A note on this clone: This sample includes further DNA sequences coding for the same CDR3. This chain uses TRBV5-1 with TRBJ1-2; weak D call: TRBD1 (6 bases). The ends were cut back, 0 bases at V and 7 bases at J, with 7 bases in the middle. The CDR3 spans 12 residues. From germline, CDR1 is SGHRS and CDR2 YFSETQ. The CDR3 sequence is CASSLEGGGYTF. The DNA for the CDR3 is TGCGCCAGCAGCTTGGAGGGGGGTGGCTACACCTTC.

The gene calls are TRBV7-2 and TRBJ2-1; D unclear. Trimming cost V 5 bases and J 9 bases, with 11 bases left between them. There are 12 residues in the CDR3. Germline CDR1 and CDR2: SGHTA and FQGNSA. CDR3 amino acids: CASSPLGREQFF. The CDR3 DNA reads as TGTGCCAGCAGCCCCCTCGGGCGTGAGCAGTTCTTC.

The table lists this clone with a count of one. This chain connects TRBV6-5 to TRBJ1-4; D is ambiguous. Looked up from germline, CDR1 is MNHEY and CDR2 is SVGAGI. With 6 bases removed from V and 6 bases from J, the gap between germline ends came to 8 bases. The CDR3 spans 12 residues. The CDR3 spells CASSAGHEKLFF. CDR3 coding DNA: TGTGCCAGCAGCGCCGGACATGAAAAACTGTTTTTT.

The sample holds one count of this clone. The chain has TRBV5-4 and TRBJ2-7, with 10 bases matching TRBD2. Germline-derived CDR1 and CDR2 are SGHNT and YYREEE (reference sequence). V was clipped by 4 bases and J by 4 bases; unmatched bases: 8. The CDR3 consists of 15 residues. The CDR3 DNA sequence: TGTGCCAGCAGCCCCGGACTAGCGGCGACTTACGAGCAGTACTTC. Residues: CASSPGLAATYEQYF.

This rearrangement joins TRBV6-1 to TRBJ2-5; 7 bases map to TRBD1. V gave up 6 bases and J gave up 1 base; unmatched junction bases: 2. The CDR3 runs to 13 residues. Germline V gene sequence: CDR1 MNHNS, CDR2 SASEGT. CDR3 bases: TGTGCCAGCAGGACAGGGTCCCAAGAGACCCAGTACTTC. This encodes CASRTGSQETQYF.

The chain uses TRBV11-2 and TRBJ2-7; D unclear. Trimming removed 4 bases at V and 6 bases at J, with 7 bases between. This CDR3 has 11 amino acids. Germline CDR1 reads SGHAT; CDR2 reads FQNNGV. CDR3 residues: CASSSSPEQYF. The CDR3 DNA reads as TGTGCCAGCAGCTCATCCCCCGAGCAGTACTTC.

The rearrangement uses TRBV5-1 and TRBJ1-1; no clear D gene. The CDR3 contains 14 residues. Trimming pared 4 bases from V and 1 base from J, leaving 11 bases between. Germline V gives CDR1 SGHRS, CDR2 YFSETQ. The CDR3 nucleotides are TGCGCCAGCAGCCCCGAGGCGACGAACACTGAAGCTTTCTTT. It specifies CASSPEATNTEAFF.

Here the CDR3 reads CSVIQTNEKLFF. CDR3 DNA sequence: TGCAGCGTCATTCAGACTAATGAAAAACTGTTTTTT. The chain employs TRBV29-1 and TRBJ1-4; D is unclear. The CDR3 is 12 residues long. Trimming took off 6 bases at V and 2 bases at J, with 7 bases between the two ends. Germline V gives CDR1 SQVTM, CDR2 ANQGSEA.

The chain carries TRBV5-1 and TRBJ1-3; weak D call: TRBD1 (5 bases). V shed 0 bases and J shed 0 bases, with 10 bases lying between them. The CDR3 runs to 16 residues. Germline lookup yields CDR1 SGHRS and CDR2 YFSETQ. The CDR3 loop is CASSLDLGVSGNTIYF. The CDR3 DNA reads TGCGCCAGCAGCTTGGATTTGGGGGTCTCTGGAAACACCATATATTTT.

The chain carries TRBV30 and TRBJ1-4, with 7 nucleotides matching TRBD1. V was clipped by 0 bases and J by 5 bases; unmatched bases: 3. This CDR3 is 14 amino acids long. CDR1 is GTSNPN, CDR2 SVGIG, per germline (reference sequence). The CDR3 region has the DNA TGTGCCTGGAGTGTGGGACAGCCCAATGAAAAACTGTTTTTT. It is translated as CAWSVGQPNEKLFF.

The chain employs TRBV6-5 and TRBJ1-2; tentative D call: TRBD1 (6 bases). The V end lost 7 bases, the J end lost 8 bases, and 23 bases lay between the germline ends. Germline CDR1 MNHEY, CDR2 SVGAGI. The CDR3 is 15 residues long. Here the CDR3 DNA reads TGTGCCAGCACCGATTCGGGACAACAGCGCGCAGGCTACACCTTC. Translating it yields CASTDSGQQRAGYTF.

CDR3 sequence (DNA): TGTGCCAGCTCACCTCCGGACGGTGCTGCCTATGGCTACACCTTC. Amino acid sequence: CASSPPDGAAYGYTF. The chain combines TRBV18 with TRBJ1-2; D unclear. Germline CDR1 KGHSH, CDR2 LQKENI. Trimming cost V 3 bases and J 4 bases, with 15 bases left between them. The CDR3 has 15 amino acids.

V is TRBV27 and J is TRBJ2-2, with 14 bases identical to TRBD2. The CDR3 runs to 17 residues. Trimming removed 3 bases from V and 7 bases from J; junction bases left unmatched: 7. Germline CDR1 is MNHEY and CDR2 is SMNVEV (reference sequence). CDR3 in DNA: TGTGCCAGCAGTTTCTTACCGGGGACTAGCGGGAGCGGGGAGCTGTTTTTT. Protein sequence: CASSFLPGTSGSGELFF.

This clone occurred a few times. The J gene is TRBJ2-3, the V gene TRBV7-2; either TRBD1 or TRBD2 may supply D (7 bases each). The V gene lost 5 bases and the J gene lost 4 bases, with 19 bases spanning the gap. Germline CDR1 is SGHTA and CDR2 is FQGNSA. CDR3 length: 16 amino acids. CDR3 coding DNA: TGTGCCAGCAGCGCCCCAGGGGGAGGGCCCGCAGATACGCAGTATTTT. Protein sequence: CASSAPGGGPADTQYF.